Each of the 12 T cell receptor beta chains below was sequenced from the same sample in a study of T cell responses to AZD1222 COVID-19 vaccine. Here immunoSEQ multiplex PCR was the method, and the copy in TCRdb shows in-frame clones only, minus some. In the table there are more than 120,000 clones, roughly 88% of which are singletons. The starting material was peripheral blood, obtained 28 days after the second dose of the MenACWY control vaccine. The receptors stem from an adult who received the MenACWY meningococcal vaccine as a control.

This clone has a count of ten or more. This chain uses TRBV2 with TRBJ1-1; TRBD1 aligns across 10 bases. The CDR3 spans 13 residues. Germline V lookup: CDR1 SNHLY, CDR2 FYNNEI. Trimming took 6 bases from V and 4 from J; bases not matched to a gene: 2. The CDR3 loop is CASSGDRGTEAFF. CDR3 coding DNA: TGTGCCAGCAGCGGGGACAGGGGCACTGAAGCTTTCTTT.

This sequence joins TRBV7-9 and TRBJ2-7; 11 bases match TRBD2. Germline assignment: CDR1 SEHNR and CDR2 FQNEAQ (reference sequence). The length of the CDR3 is 15 residues. The junction had 1 base not matched to a gene; V was cut back by 2 bases and J by 1 base. The CDR3 loop reads CASSLTSGGSYEQYF. The CDR3 DNA is TGTGCCAGCAGCTTAACTAGCGGGGGTTCCTACGAGCAGTACTTC. The whole variable domain, remainder taken from reference TRBV7-9 and TRBJ2-7, is DTGVSQNPRHKITKRGQNVTFRCDPISEHNRLYWYRQTLGQGPEFLTYFQNEAQLEKSRLLSDRFSAERPKGSFSTLEIQRTEQGDSAMYLCASSLTSGGSYEQYFGPGTRLTVT.

Turning to this clone: The same CDR3 also results from other DNA sequences found in this sample. The gene calls are TRBV9 and TRBJ2-7, with 9 bases identical to TRBD1. Germline CDR1 reads SGDLS; CDR2 reads YYNGEE. The CDR3 length is 14 residues. With 2 bases clipped from V and 2 bases from J, the junction kept 2 bases outside the gene matches. In nucleotides, the CDR3 is TGTGCCAGCAGCGTCGGGACAGGGCCCTACGAGCAGTACTTC. Its protein product is CASSVGTGPYEQYF. The full variable domain, with the rest looked up from reference TRBV9 and TRBJ2-7, is DSGVTQTPKHLITATGQRVTLRCSPRSGDLSVYWYQQSLDQGLQFLIQYYNGEERAKGNILERFSAQQFPDLHSELNLSSLELGDSALYFCASSVGTGPYEQYFGPGTRLTVT.

The chain has TRBV29-1 and TRBJ2-3; 7 positions agree with TRBD2. Per germline, CDR1 SQVTM and CDR2 ANQGSEA. CDR3 length: 15 amino acids. V shed 4 bases, J shed 0 bases, and the junction held 7 bases outside the gene matches. CDR3 bases: TGCAGCGTTGGCTCCTATAGCGGGAGCACAGATACGCAGTATTTT. It specifies CSVGSYSGSTDTQYF.

The chain uses TRBV5-1 and TRBJ1-2; no firm D call. Germline V lookup: CDR1 SGHRS, CDR2 YFSETQ. The CDR3 totals 16 residues. Trimming took 1 base from V and 4 from J, leaving 17 bases between them. The CDR3 sequence: CASSLISPSMAYGYTF. The CDR3 DNA reads TGCGCCAGCAGCTTGATCTCCCCCTCGATGGCCTATGGCTACACCTTC.

The CDR3 nucleotides read TGCAGCGTTGAAGATCGGGATTGGCAGGAGGGAACCGGGGAGCTGTTTTTT. Its translation is CSVEDRDWQEGTGELFF. This chain connects TRBV29-1 to TRBJ2-2; D is possibly TRBD2 (6 bases). Between the trimmed V and J ends, which lost 0 bases and 5 bases, there was a span of 19 bases. The CDR3 loop spans 17 amino acids. Germline V gives CDR1 SQVTM, CDR2 ANQGSEA.

This chain uses TRBV5-1 with TRBJ2-1, with 8 bases lining up with TRBD2. CDR1 and CDR2 from the germline V gene are SGHRS and YFSETQ. The CDR3 consists of 16 residues. The ends lost 0 bases at V and 5 bases at J; junction bases unmatched: 7. Here the CDR3 DNA reads TGCGCCAGCAGCTTGGAAGCGGGAGCGTTCCACAATGAGCAGTTCTTC. It is translated as CASSLEAGAFHNEQFF.

The rearrangement joins TRBV30 to TRBJ1-6; unclear D gene. There are 11 residues in the CDR3. V was pared by 4 bases and J by 17 bases, with 15 bases between. Germline V gene sequence: CDR1 GTSNPN, CDR2 SVGIG (reference sequence). The CDR3 sequence is CAWTGAQMVHF. In DNA form, the CDR3 reads TGTGCCTGGACAGGCGCCCAGATGGTCCACTTT.

The sample holds a few counts of this clone. The rearrangement uses TRBV5-1 and TRBJ1-5, with 9 positions matching TRBD1. CDR1 is SGHRS, CDR2 YFSETQ, per germline. This CDR3 comprises 16 residues. Trimming took 4 bases from V and 5 from J; bases not matched to a gene: 10. The CDR3, as DNA: TGCGCCAGCAGCCCTATCCCGGGACAGGGCGATCAGCCCCAGCATTTT. Protein sequence: CASSPIPGQGDQPQHF.

This chain joins TRBV7-2 and TRBJ2-1, with D uncertain. The germline V and J ends were trimmed by 4 bases and 5 bases, with 9 bases remaining between them. The CDR3 has 13 residues. The germline V gene has CDR1 SGHTA and CDR2 FQGNSA. This chain's CDR3 is CASSSRTNNEQFF. Written as DNA, the CDR3 is TGTGCCAGCAGCTCGCGAACGAACAATGAGCAGTTCTTC.

The chain recombines TRBV19 with TRBJ1-1; weak D call: TRBD1 (6 bases). Trimming stripped 2 bases from V and 5 bases from J, with 12 bases between. CDR3 length equals 14 residues. Germline loops: CDR1 LNHDA, CDR2 SQIVND (reference sequence). CDR3 amino acids: CASSISRGGTEAFF. CDR3 in DNA: TGTGCCAGTAGTATATCCAGGGGAGGTACTGAAGCTTTCTTT.

This chain joins TRBV18 and TRBJ1-3; 9 nucleotides line up with TRBD1. The CDR3 loop spans 15 amino acids. The V gene's germline CDR1 is KGHSH and CDR2 LQKENI. Unmatched junction bases numbered 3, after V lost 3 bases and J lost 3 bases. The CDR3 DNA follows: TGTGCCAGCTCACCGGGACAGGGCTATGGAAACACCATATATTTT. Translating gives CASSPGQGYGNTIYF.